What follows are 10 T cell receptor beta chains derived from one specimen sequenced in a study of immune evolution from preneoplasia to lung adenocarcinoma. The method was immunoSEQ multiplex PCR; TCRdb's version includes in-frame clones alone and lacks a portion of them. Of roughly 5,300 clones listed, around three quarters were seen once; the top ten hold roughly 6.4%. The sample consisted of FFPE lung adenocarcinoma in situ tissue. These receptors originate from a person between 55 and 80 years old with lung adenocarcinoma.

This clone was recorded once. Other DNA sequences within the sample encode an identical CDR3. The V gene is TRBV7-2, the J gene TRBJ1-2; the D gene is possibly TRBD1 (5 bases). Germline V gene sequence: CDR1 SGHTA, CDR2 FQGNSA. V gave up 5 bases and J gave up 4 bases, with 14 bases separating them. The CDR3 length is 14 residues. CDR3 sequence (DNA): TGTGCCAGCAGCCGGGGGGGAGGGCTCTATGGCTACACCTTC. Translation gives CASSRGGGLYGYTF.

The CDR3: CASSAWTGTYEQYF. DNA of the CDR3: TGTGCCAGCAGTGCCTGGACAGGGACCTACGAGCAGTACTTC. The chain recombines TRBV2 with TRBJ2-7; the match to TRBD1 covers 8 bases. This CDR3 is 14 amino acids long. CDR1 and CDR2 from the germline V gene are SNHLY and FYNNEI. V was clipped by 4 bases and J by 2 bases; unmatched bases: 4.

This clone appeared once. The chain links TRBV6-5 to TRBJ1-2; a weak D match, TRBD1 (5 bases). Germline V gene sequence: CDR1 MNHEY, CDR2 SVGAGI. This CDR3 spans 14 amino acids. V was clipped by 5 bases and J by 8 bases, with 18 bases between them. The CDR3: CASSRPQGIRGYTF. As DNA, the CDR3 is TGTGCCAGCAGTCGACCCCAGGGTATAAGAGGCTACACCTTC.

V gene TRBV29-1 combines with J gene TRBJ2-7, with D perhaps matching TRBD2 (5 bases). Trimming shortened V by 5 bases and J by 1 base, and 12 bases separated the two germline ends. CDR3 length: 13 residues. CDR1 and CDR2 (germline): SQVTM, ANQGSEA. DNA for the CDR3: TGCAGCGTTCAAAGTGGCGGGTCCTACGAGCAGTACTTC. Encoded protein: CSVQSGGSYEQYF.

The V gene is TRBV11-1, the J gene TRBJ2-6; 11 bases align to TRBD1. The CDR3 runs 18 residues. V trimming: 3 bases; J trimming: 0 bases; junction bases outside the gene matches: 4. Per germline, CDR1 SGHAT and CDR2 FQDESV (reference sequence). The CDR3 sequence: CASSFRTGGFSGANVLTF. The CDR3 DNA reads as TGTGCCAGCAGCTTCCGGACAGGGGGCTTCTCTGGGGCCAACGTCCTGACTTTC. Variable domain in full (rest from reference TRBV11-1 and TRBJ2-6): EAEVAQSPRYKITEKSQAVAFWCDPISGHATLYWYRQILGQGPELLVQFQDESVVDDSQLPKDRFSAERLKGVDSTLKIQPAELGDSAMYLCASSFRTGGFSGANVLTFGAGSRLTVL.

The J gene is TRBJ2-2, the V gene TRBV7-9, with TRBD1 matching 8 bases. From germline, CDR1 is SEHNR and CDR2 FQNEAQ (reference sequence). The junction had 10 bases not matched to a gene; V was cut back by 6 bases and J by 1 base. CDR3 length: 17 amino acids. The chain's CDR3 is CASRAGGSLRNTGELFF. The CDR3 DNA reads as TGTGCCAGCAGGGCAGGGGGCTCGTTGAGGAACACCGGGGAGCTGTTTTTT.

The chain carries TRBV12-5 and TRBJ2-1; D possibly corresponds to TRBD1 (6 bases). The CDR3 spans 13 residues. Trimming shortened V by 3 bases and J by 7 bases, and 10 bases separated the two germline ends. Germline V gives CDR1 LGHNT, CDR2 FRNRAP. The CDR3, as DNA: TGTGCTAGTGGTTTATTACAGGGAAATGAGCAGTTCTTC. Protein: CASGLLQGNEQFF. The entire variable domain, with the rest obtained from reference TRBV12-5 and TRBJ2-1, is as follows: DARVTQTPRHKVTEMGQEVTMRCQPILGHNTVFWYRQTMMQGLELLAYFRNRAPLDDSGMPKDRFSAEMPDATLATLKIQPSEPRDSAVYFCASGLLQGNEQFFGPGTRLTVL.

The chain combines TRBV6-1 with TRBJ2-3; D might be TRBD2 (6 bases). Trimming took off 6 bases at V and 0 bases at J, with 7 bases between the two ends. CDR1 is MNHNS, CDR2 SASEGT, per germline. CDR3 length: 13 amino acids. CDR3 nucleotides: TGTGCCAGCAGGGGACTGAGCACAGATACGCAGTATTTT. Its protein product is CASRGLSTDTQYF.

V gene TRBV5-4 combines with J gene TRBJ1-2, with TRBD1 as a possible D gene (5 bases). Deletions cut 3 bases from V and 0 bases from J, with 12 bases between. Germline loops: CDR1 SGHNT, CDR2 YYREEE (reference sequence). The CDR3 is 15 amino acids. DNA for the CDR3: TGTGCCAGCAGCTGGGACCCGGGATCTAACTATGGCTACACCTTC. The encoded protein is CASSWDPGSNYGYTF.

The rearrangement joins TRBV7-2 to TRBJ1-4, with D possibly matching TRBD1 (6 bases). V lost 1 base and J 5 bases, leaving 20 bases between the germline ends. This CDR3 has 18 residues. From germline, CDR1 is SGHTA and CDR2 FQGNSA. This CDR3 reads CASSLGYRVISENEKLFF. The CDR3 DNA sequence: TGTGCCAGCAGCTTAGGGTACAGGGTCATCTCTGAAAATGAAAAACTGTTTTTT.